This TCR beta chain was captured by sequencing in a study of lymphopenia after photon versus proton radiotherapy. Assay used: immunoSEQ multiplex PCR; TCRdb lists only in-frame clones, some missing. Altogether approximately 45,000 clones are present, around 86% being singletons, with the ten largest covering about 2%. Findings of the study overall: Photon-treated patients lost naive T cells and TCR diversity; proton-treated stayed stable.

Trimming removed 4 bases at V and 7 bases at J, with 15 bases between. Per germline, CDR1 SGHNT and CDR2 YYREEE (reference sequence). CDR3 length: 15 amino acids. About this clone itself: The antigen is not known.

This chain uses TRBV5-4 with TRBJ1-6, with D tentatively TRBD1 (5 bases). This TCR derives from a man in his forties with gastric cancer. The sample consisted of peripheral blood, taken from a patient treated with photon-based radiotherapy. The CDR3 DNA is TGTGCCAGCAGCGACCCGGGACGTCGGAATTCACCCCTCCACTTT. Amino acid sequence: CASSDPGRRNSPLHF.